This paragraph reports one T cell receptor beta chain. In its sample, this clonotype was seen once. The specificity of this receptor is unknown. No clone much larger than this one lies a single base away; base qualities are absent. Resting on one read, the evidence is weak. Libraries of naive CD8 T cells were built from anywhere between roughly 17,000 and 1,000,000 sorted cells, with 10%, 30% or 50% of the purified RNA used. On a BD FACSAria II, naive CD8 T cells were FACS-sorted as CD8+CD4-CCR7+CD45RA+ and collected into RLT Plus buffer. To test detection sensitivity, Jurkat RNA equal to ten TCR copies was added to samples of about 17,000-1,100,000 naive CD8 T cells. CD8 T cells were enriched using RosetteSep CD8+ T Cell Enrichment Cocktail and Ficoll-Paque, and the enriched cells then underwent ACK red cell lysis. The data were taken from a study of molecular identifiers for immune sequencing clone quantification (dated 2018 in TCRdb). Regarding the research as a whole: For a replicate experiment, RNA from around 20,000 or 100,000 naive CD8 T cells was divided into five aliquots, of which four were sequenced. This methods study used CD8 T cells to benchmark TCR RNA copy counting and molecular-identifier clustering-based TCR repertoire sequencing (MIDCIRS). Beyond this particular receptor, the publication reports: When barcode sub-clustering was not used, chimeric consensus sequences inflated TCR diversity, with chimeras reaching as high as 47%. Clones above 20 RNA copies held over 97% of molecules in CMV-specific effector cells but under 1% in naive cells. Spiked-in Jurkat TCR RNA (approximately 10 copies' worth), which is not part of the donor repertoire, was contained in the naive libraries. Highly expanded clone sizes could be underestimated if identical TCR molecules share a barcode. Modeling indicated about 3 TCR RNA copies recovered per cell, compared with about 9.7 by digital PCR, which implies a capture efficiency of approximately 30%. Spiked-in Jurkat TCR RNA equivalent to a single cell was reported to be detectable even among approximately 1.1 million naive CD8 T cells.

The CDR3 starts with the cysteine, ends with the phenylalanine, and has 15 residues. The only DNA kept is the CDR3, 45 bases in frame from the first base. According to the germline V gene (reference sequence), CDR1 reads MNHEY and CDR2 reads SMNVEV. Ends trimmed: V by 3 bases, J by 6 bases; bases unmatched to a gene: 6. To prepare the library, PCR was applied. The sequencer was a NextSeq 500. Bulk TCR libraries were generated as previously described, with the TCR primers listed in Table S5 used. Purification of total RNA was performed with the Qiagen AllPrep DNA/RNA kit. Before any analysis, reads coming from multiple sequencing runs of the same library were combined into one pool. In the source study's methods: Reads were retained only if an exact TCR constant sequence was present, and the retained reads were trimmed to 150 nt and grouped according to their 12-nt molecular barcodes. Reads inside each barcode group were sub-clustered using a 15% Levenshtein threshold, and a quality-weighted consensus sequence was constructed for each RNA molecule. Non-functional sequences were removed, as were lower-count sequences one edit away from another. Based on a fit of two negative binomial distributions, barcode sub-clusters having less than 20% of the maximum read count were discarded. TCRdb reprocessed the public reads (quality trimming at Q25 with fastp, clone calling with MiXCR) and kept in-frame beta chains. One record per CDR3 amino acid sequence lists the most common genes and DNA. TCRdb, not the original authors, processed these V and J calls. This sample has some 100,000 distinct CDR3 sequences in its table, and 36% of those were observed once. The ten largest clones capture around 4.2% of the sample.

The chain is made from TRBV27 and TRBJ2-7; 12 central bases correspond to TRBD1. This TCR was recovered from a human donor in good health. Some libraries in this study had Jurkat cell RNA spiked in. Sequencing input: naive CD8+ T cells from blood, with Jurkat cell RNA spiked in. The cell subset or site label of this sample denotes: FACS-sorted CD8+CD4-CCR7+CD45RA+ naive T cells. The CDR3 corresponds to CASSLGTGGYCEQYF. The DNA is as follows: TGTGCCAGCAGTTTGGGGACAGGGGGCTACTGCGAGCAGTACTTC.